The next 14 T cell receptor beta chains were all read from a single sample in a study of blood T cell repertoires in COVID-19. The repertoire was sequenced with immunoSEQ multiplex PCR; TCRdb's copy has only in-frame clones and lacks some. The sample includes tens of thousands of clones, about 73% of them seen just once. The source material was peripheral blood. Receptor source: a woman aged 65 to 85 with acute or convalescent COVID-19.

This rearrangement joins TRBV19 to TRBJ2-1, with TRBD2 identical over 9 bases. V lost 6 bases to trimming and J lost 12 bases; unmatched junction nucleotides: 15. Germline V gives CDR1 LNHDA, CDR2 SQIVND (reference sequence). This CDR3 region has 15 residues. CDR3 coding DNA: TGTGCCAGTAGCCCCGGGACTAGCTCAACCGAGGGGCAGTTCTTC. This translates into CASSPGTSSTEGQFF.

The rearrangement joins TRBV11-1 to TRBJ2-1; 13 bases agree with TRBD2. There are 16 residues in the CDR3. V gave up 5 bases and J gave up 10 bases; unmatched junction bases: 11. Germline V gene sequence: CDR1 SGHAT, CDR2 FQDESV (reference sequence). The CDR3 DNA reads TGTGCCAGCAGCAAAGCCGGGACTAGCGGGATTTCAGAGCAGTTCTTC. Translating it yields CASSKAGTSGISEQFF.

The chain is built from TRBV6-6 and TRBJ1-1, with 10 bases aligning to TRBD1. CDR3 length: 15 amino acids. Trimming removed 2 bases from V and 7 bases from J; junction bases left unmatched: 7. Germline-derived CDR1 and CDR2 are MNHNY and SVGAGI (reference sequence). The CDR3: CASSYGGQGGNEAFF. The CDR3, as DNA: TGTGCCAGCAGTTACGGTGGACAGGGGGGGAATGAAGCTTTCTTT.

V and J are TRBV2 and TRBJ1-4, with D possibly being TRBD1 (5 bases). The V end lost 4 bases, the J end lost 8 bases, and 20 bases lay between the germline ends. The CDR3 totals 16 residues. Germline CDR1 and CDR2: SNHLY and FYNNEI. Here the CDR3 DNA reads TGTGCCAGCAGTGGCGGGGACGCAGGGTCAGGCGAAAAACTGTTTTTT. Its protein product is CASSGGDAGSGEKLFF.

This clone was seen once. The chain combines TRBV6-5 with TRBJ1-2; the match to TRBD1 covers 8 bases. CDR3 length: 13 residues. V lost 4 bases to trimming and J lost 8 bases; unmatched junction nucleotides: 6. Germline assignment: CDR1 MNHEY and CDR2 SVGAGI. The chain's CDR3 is CASSSGQGRGYTF. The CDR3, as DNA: TGTGCCAGCAGTTCCGGACAGGGTCGAGGCTACACCTTC.

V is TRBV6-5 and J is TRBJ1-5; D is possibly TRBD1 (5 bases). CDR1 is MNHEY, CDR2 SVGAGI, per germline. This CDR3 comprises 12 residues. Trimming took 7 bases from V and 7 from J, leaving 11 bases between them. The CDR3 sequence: CASNGGDQPQHF. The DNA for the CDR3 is TGTGCCAGCAACGGGGGGGACCAGCCCCAGCATTTT.

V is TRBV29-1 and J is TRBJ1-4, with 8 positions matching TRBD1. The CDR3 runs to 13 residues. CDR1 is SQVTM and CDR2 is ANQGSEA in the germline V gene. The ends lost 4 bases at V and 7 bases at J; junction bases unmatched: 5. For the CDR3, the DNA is TGCAGCGTTGTGGGGCAGGGGGCTGAAAAACTGTTTTTT. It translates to CSVVGQGAEKLFF.

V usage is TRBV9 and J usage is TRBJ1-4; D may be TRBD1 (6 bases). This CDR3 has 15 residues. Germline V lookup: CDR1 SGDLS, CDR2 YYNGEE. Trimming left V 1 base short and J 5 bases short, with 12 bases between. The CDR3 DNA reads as TGTGCCAGCAGCGTAATAACAGGGCAAAATGAAAAACTGTTTTTT. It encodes CASSVITGQNEKLFF.

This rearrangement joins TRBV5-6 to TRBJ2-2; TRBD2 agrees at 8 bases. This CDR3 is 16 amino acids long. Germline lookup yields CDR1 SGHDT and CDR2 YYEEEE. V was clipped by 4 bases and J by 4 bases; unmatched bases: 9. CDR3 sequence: CASSLGLAEITGELFF. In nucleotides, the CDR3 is TGTGCCAGCAGCCTAGGACTAGCTGAGATCACCGGGGAGCTGTTTTTT.

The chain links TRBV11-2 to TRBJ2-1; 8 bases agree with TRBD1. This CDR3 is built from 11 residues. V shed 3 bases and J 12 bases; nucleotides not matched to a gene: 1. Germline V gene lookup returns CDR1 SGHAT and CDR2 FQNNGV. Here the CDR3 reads CASSFDRGQFF. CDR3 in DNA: TGTGCCAGCAGCTTCGACAGGGGGCAGTTCTTC.

The CDR3 DNA sequence: TGCGCCAGCATAGAGGGGGCGCGAACCCGGGACACTGAAGCTTTCTTT. It specifies CASIEGARTRDTEAFF. This chain joins TRBV5-1 and TRBJ1-1; 7 positions agree with TRBD1. Germline assignment: CDR1 SGHRS and CDR2 YFSETQ. This CDR3 comprises 16 residues. J was trimmed by 3 bases and V by 6 bases; bases with no gene match: 14.

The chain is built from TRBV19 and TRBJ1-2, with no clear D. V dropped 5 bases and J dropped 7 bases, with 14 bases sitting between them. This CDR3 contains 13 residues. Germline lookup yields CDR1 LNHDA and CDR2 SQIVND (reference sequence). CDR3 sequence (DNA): TGTGCCAGTAGTGCCACGGGGAAGGGTGGCTACACCTTC. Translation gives CASSATGKGGYTF.

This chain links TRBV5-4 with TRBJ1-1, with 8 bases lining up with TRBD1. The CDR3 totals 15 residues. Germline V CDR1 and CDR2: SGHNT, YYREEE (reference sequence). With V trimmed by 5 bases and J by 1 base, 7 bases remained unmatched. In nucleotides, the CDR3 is TGTGCCAGCAGTCTACCCGGGACAGGGAACACTGAAGCTTTCTTT. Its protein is CASSLPGTGNTEAFF.

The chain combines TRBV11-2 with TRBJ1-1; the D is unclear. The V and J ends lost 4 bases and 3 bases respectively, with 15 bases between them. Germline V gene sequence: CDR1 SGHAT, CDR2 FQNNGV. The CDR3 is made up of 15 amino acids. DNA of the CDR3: TGTGCCAGCAGCTCCTCTGGGAGTGGGTACACTGAAGCTTTCTTT. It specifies CASSSSGSGYTEAFF.